Here is one TCR beta chain with its context. The sample is drawn from a study of control samples from healthy donors and cancer patients. Here immunoSEQ multiplex PCR was the method, and the copy in TCRdb shows in-frame clones only, minus some. The sample shows approximately 100,000 clones, 80% to 90% of them seen only once. The V end was cut by 3 bases, the J end by 4 bases, with 12 bases between. The CDR3 length is 14 residues. Per germline, CDR1 SGHTA and CDR2 FQGNSA. The chain couples TRBV7-2 to TRBJ1-2, with D hard to call. What was sequenced was blood. The TCR originated in a man aged 30 to 45 in good health. The CDR3 loop is CASSLRAPPYGYTF. The CDR3 nucleotides read TGTGCCAGCAGCTTGCGGGCTCCGCCCTATGGCTACACCTTC.